This T cell receptor beta chain appears in the sequencing data of a study of vaccination effects on CD4 cells after COVID-19. Looking at the study overall: Sampling occurred a median 72 days post second dose, range 14 to 241.

With the ViraFEST assay, the study expanded antigen-specific CD4+ T cells using viral peptide pools, then sequenced them. It was after more than nine days of culture that CD4+ T cells were isolated. Participants received two doses of either the BNT162b2 or mRNA-1273 vaccine. Vaccine recipients, nucleocapsid antibody negative, had no prior SARS-CoV-2 infection. Whole-study findings and limits: Long after vaccination, the clones induced by infection and by vaccine shrank markedly in size. There was only 1 of 255 vaccine-induced clones in healthy vaccinees that cross-reacted with common cold coronaviruses.

Trimming took off 1 base at V and 2 bases at J, with 11 bases between the two ends. The CDR3 is 15 amino acids. Germline loops: CDR1 SGHTA, CDR2 FQGNSA. The table came from immunoSEQ multiplex PCR; TCRdb's copy has only in-frame clones and leaves some out. Found here are approximately 29,000 clones, less than 85% of them singletons; the top ten hold 9.5% to 13%. With regard to this clone: Its specificity is unknown.

The chain couples TRBV7-2 to TRBJ1-1, with D possibly being TRBD1 (6 bases). The material was CD4+ T cells from PBMCs cultured with HCoV-NL63 spike peptides, obtained after COVID-19 vaccination. This TCR was recovered from a human donor who received a COVID-19 vaccine. Written as DNA, the CDR3 is TGTGCCAGCAGCTTAGTTCCAGGGGTTAACACTGAAGCTTTCTTT. Its protein product is CASSLVPGVNTEAFF.